This TCR beta chain originates from a study of identical twins. Overall study findings and caveats: Within monozygotic twins, out-of-frame TCR alpha sharing was underestimated by the models. Findings depended on cross-sectional statistics rather than tracking the same donors.

A word on this clonotype: Its target is unknown.

TCRdb called the 5' RACE reads again in MiXCR, with one record for every CDR3 protein. The sample includes 1.5 million to 2 million distinct CDR3 sequences, under 35% of them seen just once. The germline CDR1 and CDR2 sequences are SEHNR and FQNEAQ (reference sequence). The CDR3 spans 14 residues. V lost 10 bases, J lost 1 base, and 4 bases stayed unmatched. This chain uses TRBV7-9 with TRBJ2-3, with 11 bases identical to TRBD2. Source material: cord blood. The receptor comes from a newborn girl in good health. CDR3 loop: CAIQLAGGTDTQYF. The CDR3 coding sequence is TGTGCCATCCAACTAGCGGGGGGCACAGATACGCAGTATTTT.